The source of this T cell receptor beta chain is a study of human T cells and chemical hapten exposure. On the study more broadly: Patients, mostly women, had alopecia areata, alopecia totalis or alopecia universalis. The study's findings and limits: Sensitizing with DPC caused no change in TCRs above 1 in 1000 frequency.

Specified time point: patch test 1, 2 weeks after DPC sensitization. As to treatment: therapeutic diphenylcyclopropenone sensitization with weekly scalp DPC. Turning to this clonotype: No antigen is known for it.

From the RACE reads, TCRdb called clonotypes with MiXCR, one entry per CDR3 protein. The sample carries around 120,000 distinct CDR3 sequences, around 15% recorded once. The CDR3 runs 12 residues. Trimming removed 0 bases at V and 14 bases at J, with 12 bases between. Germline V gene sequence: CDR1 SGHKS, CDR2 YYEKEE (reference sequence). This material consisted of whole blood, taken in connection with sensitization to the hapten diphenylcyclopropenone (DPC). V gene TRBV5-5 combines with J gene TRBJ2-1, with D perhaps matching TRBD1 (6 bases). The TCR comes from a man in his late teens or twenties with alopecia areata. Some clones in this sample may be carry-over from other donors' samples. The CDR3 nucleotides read TGTGCCAGCAGCTTGGTACAGGGTCTCGAGTTCTTC. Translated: CASSLVQGLEFF.